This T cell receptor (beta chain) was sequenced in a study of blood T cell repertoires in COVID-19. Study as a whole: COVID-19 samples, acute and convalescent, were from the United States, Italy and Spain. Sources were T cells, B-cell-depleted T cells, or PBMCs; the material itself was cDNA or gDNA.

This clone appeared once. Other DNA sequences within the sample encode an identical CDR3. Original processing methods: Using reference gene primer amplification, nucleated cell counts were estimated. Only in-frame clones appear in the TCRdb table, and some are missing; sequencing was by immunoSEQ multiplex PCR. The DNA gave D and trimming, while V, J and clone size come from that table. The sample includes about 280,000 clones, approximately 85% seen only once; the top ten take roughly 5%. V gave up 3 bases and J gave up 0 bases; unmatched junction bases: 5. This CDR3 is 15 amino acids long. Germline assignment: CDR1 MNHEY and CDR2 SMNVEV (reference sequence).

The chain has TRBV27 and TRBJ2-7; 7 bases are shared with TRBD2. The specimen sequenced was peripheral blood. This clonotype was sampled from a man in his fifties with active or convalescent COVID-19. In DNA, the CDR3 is TGTGCCAGCAGTTTCCTAGCGGACCTCTCCTACGAGCAGTACTTC. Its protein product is CASSFLADLSYEQYF.